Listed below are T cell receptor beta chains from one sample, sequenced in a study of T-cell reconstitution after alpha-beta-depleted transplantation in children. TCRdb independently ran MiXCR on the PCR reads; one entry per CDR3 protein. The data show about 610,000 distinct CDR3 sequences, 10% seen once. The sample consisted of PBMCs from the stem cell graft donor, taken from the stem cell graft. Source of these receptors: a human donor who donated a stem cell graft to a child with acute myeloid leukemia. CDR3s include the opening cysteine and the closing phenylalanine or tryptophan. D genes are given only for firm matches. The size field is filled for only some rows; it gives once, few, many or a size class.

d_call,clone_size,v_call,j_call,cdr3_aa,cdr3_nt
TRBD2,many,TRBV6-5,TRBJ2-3,CASSWGLAGEDTQYF,TGTGCCAGCAGCTGGGGACTAGCGGGAGAAGATACGCAGTATTTT
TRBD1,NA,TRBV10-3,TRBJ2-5,CAISDPHGQGQETQYF,TGTGCCATCAGTGACCCCCACGGACAGGGGCAAGAGACCCAGTACTTC
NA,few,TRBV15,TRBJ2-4,CATSRSPAGGVDIQYF,TGTGCCACCAGCAGATCCCCGGCAGGCGGCGTGGACATTCAGTACTTC
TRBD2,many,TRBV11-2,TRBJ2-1,CASSSLAGIPEQFF,TGTGCCAGCAGCTCACTAGCGGGAATTCCTGAGCAGTTCTTC
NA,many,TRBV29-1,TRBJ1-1,CSAPGRLMNTEAFF,TGCAGCGCTCCTGGACGGCTCATGAACACTGAAGCTTTCTTT
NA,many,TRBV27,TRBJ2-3,CASSLEAYPTDTQYF,TGTGCCAGCAGTTTAGAGGCCTACCCCACAGATACGCAGTATTTT
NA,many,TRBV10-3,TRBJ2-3,CAISLSQGSGDTQYF,TGTGCCATCAGCCTATCGCAGGGGAGTGGAGATACGCAGTATTTT
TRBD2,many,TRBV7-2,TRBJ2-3,CASLRDAGVDTQYF,TGTGCCAGCCTTCGTGACGCGGGGGTCGATACGCAGTATTTT
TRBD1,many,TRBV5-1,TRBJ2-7,CASSLGTGSTYEQYF,TGCGCCAGCAGCTTGGGGACAGGCTCCACCTACGAGCAGTACTTC
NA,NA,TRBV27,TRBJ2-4,CASSLSPGEGNIQYF,TGTGCCAGCAGTTTATCTCCGGGGGAAGGAAACATTCAGTACTTC
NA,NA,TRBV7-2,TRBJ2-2,CASSFPQGGPGELFF,TGTGCCAGCAGCTTCCCGCAGGGGGGTCCCGGGGAGCTGTTTTTT
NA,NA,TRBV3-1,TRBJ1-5,CASSHEGSSQPQHF,TGTGCCAGCAGCCATGAAGGGTCGAGTCAGCCCCAGCATTTT
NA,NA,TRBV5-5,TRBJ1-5,CASSWTDSNQPQHF,TGTGCCAGCAGCTGGACAGATAGCAATCAGCCCCAGCATTTT
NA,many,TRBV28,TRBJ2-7,CASSSPGHPYEQYF,TGTGCCAGCAGTTCCCCGGGACACCCCTACGAGCAGTACTTC
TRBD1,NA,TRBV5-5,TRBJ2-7,CASSEGQGRSHEQYF,TGTGCCAGCAGCGAGGGACAGGGGAGGTCGCACGAGCAGTACTTC
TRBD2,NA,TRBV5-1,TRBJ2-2,CASSLFAGDLSTGELFF,TGCGCCAGCAGCTTGTTCGCGGGAGACCTGAGTACCGGGGAGCTGTTTTTT
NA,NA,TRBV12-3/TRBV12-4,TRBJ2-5,CASSLFGLGFQRPQPQYF,TGTGCCAGCAGTTTATTCGGATTAGGGTTCCAGCGCCCTCAACCCCAGTACTTC
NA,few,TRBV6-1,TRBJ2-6,CASSERDGAYGHSGANVLTF,TGTGCCAGCAGTGAAAGGGACGGAGCTTACGGACACTCTGGGGCCAACGTCCTGACTTTC
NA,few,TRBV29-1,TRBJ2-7,CSVVGLLSSYEQYF,TGCAGCGTTGTGGGACTTTTGAGCTCCTACGAGCAGTACTTC
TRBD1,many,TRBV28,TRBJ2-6,CASSLPGQNSGANVLTF,TGTGCCAGCAGTTTACCGGGACAGAACTCTGGGGCCAACGTCCTGACTTTC
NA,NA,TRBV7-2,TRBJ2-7,CASSLAGGFRPSSYEQYF,TGTGCCAGCAGCTTAGCTGGGGGTTTTCGCCCGAGCTCCTACGAGCAGTACTTC
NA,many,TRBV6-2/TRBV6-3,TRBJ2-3,CASTLTPPDTQYF,TGTGCCAGCACCCTGACCCCGCCAGATACGCAGTATTTT
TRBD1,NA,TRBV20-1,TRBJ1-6,CSANYLGTGLPLLHF,TGCAGTGCTAATTACCTGGGGACAGGGCTCCCTCTCCTCCACTTT
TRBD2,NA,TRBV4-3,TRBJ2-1,CASSQEGRANNEQFF,TGCGCCAGCAGCCAAGAAGGGAGGGCCAACAATGAGCAGTTCTTC
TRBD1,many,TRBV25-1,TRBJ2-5,CASSDPPGGQGAPRAQYF,TGTGCCAGCAGTGACCCCCCAGGGGGACAGGGGGCTCCCCGGGCCCAGTACTTC
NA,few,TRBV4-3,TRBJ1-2,CASSQDNAEYYGYTF,TGCGCCAGCAGCCAAGATAACGCGGAATATTATGGCTACACCTTC
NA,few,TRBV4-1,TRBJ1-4,CASSLLGGPYEKLFF,TGCGCCAGCAGCCTTTTAGGAGGGCCGTACGAAAAACTGTTTTTT
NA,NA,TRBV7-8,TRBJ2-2,CAGSFPSNTGELFF,TGTGCCGGCAGCTTTCCGAGTAACACCGGGGAGCTGTTTTTT
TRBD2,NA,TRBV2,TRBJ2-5,CASSDLGLAGAETQYF,TGTGCCAGCAGTGATCTCGGACTAGCGGGAGCGGAGACCCAGTACTTC
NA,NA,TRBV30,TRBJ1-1,CAWWGGLGTEAFF,TGTGCCTGGTGGGGGGGGTTGGGGACTGAAGCTTTCTTT
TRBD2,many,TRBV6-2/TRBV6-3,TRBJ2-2,CASKTRLAGGPNTGELFF,TGTGCCAGCAAAACCCGACTAGCGGGAGGGCCGAACACCGGGGAGCTGTTTTTT
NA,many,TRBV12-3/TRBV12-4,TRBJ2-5,CASSRRGSHQETQYF,TGTGCCAGCAGTCGACGGGGGAGCCACCAAGAGACCCAGTACTTC
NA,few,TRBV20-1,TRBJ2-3,CSARDGGQNTQYF,TGCAGTGCTAGAGATGGAGGACAGAATACGCAGTATTTT
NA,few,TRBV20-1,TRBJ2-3,CSAHRIVADTQYF,TGCAGTGCTCACCGTATAGTCGCAGATACGCAGTATTTT
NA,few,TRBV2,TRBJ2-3,CASRDRWLSTDTQYF,TGTGCCAGCAGGGACAGATGGTTGAGCACAGATACGCAGTATTTT
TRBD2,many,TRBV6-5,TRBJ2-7,CASSYLSGREGYEQYF,TGTGCCAGCAGTTACCTCAGCGGGAGGGAAGGGTACGAGCAGTACTTC
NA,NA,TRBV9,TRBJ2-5,CASSVGVAAIQETQYF,TGTGCCAGCAGCGTAGGAGTAGCGGCTATCCAAGAGACCCAGTACTTC
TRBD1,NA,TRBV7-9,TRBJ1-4,CASSYRDREEKLFF,TGTGCCAGCAGCTACCGGGACAGGGAAGAAAAACTGTTTTTT
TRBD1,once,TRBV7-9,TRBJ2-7,CASSFRTGTGEYEQYF,TGTGCCAGCAGCTTTCGAACCGGGACAGGGGAATACGAGCAGTACTTC
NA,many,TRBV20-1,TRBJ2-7,CSARVARWEQYF,TGCAGTGCTAGAGTCGCTAGGTGGGAGCAGTACTTC
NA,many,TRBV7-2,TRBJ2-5,CASSLDGRAQETQYF,TGTGCCAGCAGCTTAGACGGGCGGGCCCAAGAGACCCAGTACTTC
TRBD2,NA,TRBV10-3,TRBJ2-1,CAISAPETSGSYNEQFF,TGTGCCATCAGTGCACCTGAGACTAGCGGGAGTTACAATGAGCAGTTCTTC
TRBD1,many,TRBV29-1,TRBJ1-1,CSGGGWGTEAFF,TGCAGCGGAGGGGGCTGGGGCACTGAAGCTTTCTTT
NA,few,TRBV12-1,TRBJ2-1,CASSFRLAGGRRDEQFF,TGTGCCAGCAGCTTCCGACTAGCGGGGGGGAGGCGGGATGAGCAGTTCTTC
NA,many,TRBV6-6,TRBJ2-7,CASSSPTWANKYF,TGTGCCAGCAGCTCCCCTACCTGGGCTAATAAGTACTTC
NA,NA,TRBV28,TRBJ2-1,CASSSPEGVAQFF,TGTGCCAGCAGTTCCCCAGAAGGAGTCGCGCAGTTCTTC
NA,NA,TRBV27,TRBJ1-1,CASSLVGRNTEAFF,TGTGCCAGCAGTTTAGTGGGCAGAAACACTGAAGCTTTCTTT
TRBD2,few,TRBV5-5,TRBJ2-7,CASSLQLVGTSGYEQYF,TGTGCCAGCAGCTTGCAATTAGTGGGGACTAGCGGTTACGAGCAGTACTTC